This TCR beta chain was identified in a study of shared clonotypes between healthy human individuals. About the research overall: CD4 naive and memory got three plates each, CD8 naive two, CD8 memory one. Whole-study findings and limits: Apart from blood, nothing was sampled; tissue repertoires likely differ.

The length of the CDR3 is 14 residues. The V gene lost 5 bases and the J gene lost 1 base, with 10 bases spanning the gap. The germline V gene encodes CDR1 SGHTA and CDR2 FQGTGA. Notes on this clone: Its antigen is as yet unknown.

Assay: immunoSEQ multiplex PCR; the TCRdb copy retains only in-frame clones and omits some. The table records around 980,000 clones, approximately 80% of them present only once. Recent acute infections and vaccinations were absent in the healthy HIV-negative adult donors. Researchers partitioned CD4+ cells into CD45RA+ naive and CD45RA-negative memory subsets. The origin of this receptor is a man younger than 30 in good health. Some clones in this sample may be carry-over from other donors' samples. The sample comprised memory CD4+ T cells from PBMCs. Subset indicated: CD45RA-negative fraction. V and J are TRBV7-3 and TRBJ2-3; D is undetermined. CDR3 DNA: TGTGCCAGCAGCCCTATTAGAGGCACAGATACGCAGTATTTT. This encodes CASSPIRGTDTQYF.